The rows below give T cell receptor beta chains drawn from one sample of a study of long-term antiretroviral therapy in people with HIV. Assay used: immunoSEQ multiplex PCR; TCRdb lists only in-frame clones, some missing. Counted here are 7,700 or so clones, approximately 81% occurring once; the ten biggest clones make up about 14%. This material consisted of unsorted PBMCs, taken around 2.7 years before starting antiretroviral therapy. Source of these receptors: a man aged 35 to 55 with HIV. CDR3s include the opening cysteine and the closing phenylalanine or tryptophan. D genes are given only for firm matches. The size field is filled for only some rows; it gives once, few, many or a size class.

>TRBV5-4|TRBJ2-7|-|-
TGTGCCAGCAGCTTCGCGGCGGGCTACGAGCAGTACTTC
CASSFAAGYEQYF
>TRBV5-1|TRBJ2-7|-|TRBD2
TGCGCCAGCAGCTACCTCCTTGATCGCGGGGGGTCCCACGAGCAGTACTTC
CASSYLLDRGGSHEQYF
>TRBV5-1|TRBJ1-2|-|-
TGCGCCAGCAGCTTAACAGGCTTCTATGGCTACACCTTC
CASSLTGFYGYTF
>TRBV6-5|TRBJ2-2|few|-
TGTGCCAGCAGTTACGTGACTCAGGGCACCGGGGAGCTGTTTTTT
CASSYVTQGTGELFF
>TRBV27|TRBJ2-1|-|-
TGTGCCAGCAGTTTGTCAGGCTCCTACAATGAGCAGTTCTTC
CASSLSGSYNEQFF
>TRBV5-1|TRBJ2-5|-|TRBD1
TGCGCCAGCAGCCCCACGACAGGGAGAGGGGAGACCCAGTACTTC
CASSPTTGRGETQYF
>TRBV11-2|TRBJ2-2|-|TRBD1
TGTGCCAGCAGCTTAGAGAGGGGGCGCGGCGGGGAGCTGTTTTTT
CASSLERGRGGELFF
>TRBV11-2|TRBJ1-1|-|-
TGTGCCAGCAGCTTAGAGGGGGCTTGGAACACTGAAGCTTTCTTT
CASSLEGAWNTEAFF
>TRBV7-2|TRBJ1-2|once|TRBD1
TGTGCCAGCAGCTTAGTAACTGGGACAGGGAAGAATGGCTACACCTTC
CASSLVTGTGKNGYTF
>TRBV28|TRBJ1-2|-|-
TGTGCCAGCAGTTCGGCTCTGGAAGCCTATGGCTACACCTTC
CASSSALEAYGYTF
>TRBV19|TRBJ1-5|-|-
TGTGCCAGTAGTATAGGGGGGAATCAGCCCCAGCATTTT
CASSIGGNQPQHF
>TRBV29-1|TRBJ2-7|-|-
TGCAGCGGTAGGTCCGGAACCTCCTACGAGCAGTACTTC
CSGRSGTSYEQYF
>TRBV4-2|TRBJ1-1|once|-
TGTGCCAGCAGCCAAGAAGGCGGCGGAATTTTGAGGACTGAAGCTTTCTTT
CASSQEGGGILRTEAFF
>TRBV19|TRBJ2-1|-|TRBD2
TGTGCCAGTAGTATAGGTCCCTTCCTAGCGGGGGGGGACAATGAGCAGTTCTTC
CASSIGPFLAGGDNEQFF
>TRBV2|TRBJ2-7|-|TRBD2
TGTGCCAGCAACCGCCGGCTAGCGGGGAGCTACGAGCAGTACTTC
CASNRRLAGSYEQYF
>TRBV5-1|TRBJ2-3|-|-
TGCGCCAGCAGCTTGGTGGACGACACAGATACGCAGTATTTT
CASSLVDDTDTQYF
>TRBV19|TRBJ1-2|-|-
TGTGCCAGTAGTATGGACCTAGGGGGTGGCTACACCTTC
CASSMDLGGGYTF
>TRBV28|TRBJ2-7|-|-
TGTGCCAGCGCCCAATGGGCGGAAACCTACGAGCAGTACTTC
CASAQWAETYEQYF
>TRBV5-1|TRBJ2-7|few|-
TGCGCCAGCAGCTTGGGGGGGCTCCTTTCCTACGAGCAGTACTTC
CASSLGGLLSYEQYF
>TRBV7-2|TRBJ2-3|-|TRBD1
TGTGCCAGCAGCCCTGGACAGGGGGCGGCAGATACGCAGTATTTT
CASSPGQGAADTQYF
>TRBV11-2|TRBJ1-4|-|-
TGTGCCAGCAGCTTCGGGGGGCGGACTAATGAAAAACTGTTTTTT
CASSFGGRTNEKLFF
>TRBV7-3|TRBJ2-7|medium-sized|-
TGTGCCAGCAGCTTAGGACACTCCTACGAGCAGTACTTC
CASSLGHSYEQYF
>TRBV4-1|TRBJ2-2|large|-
TGCGCCAGCAGCCCCCTTACCGGGGAGCTGTTTTTT
CASSPLTGELFF
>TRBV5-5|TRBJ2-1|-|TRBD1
TGTGCCAGCAGCGTACAGAAAGGGGGCCTCTCCAATGAGCAGTTCTTC
CASSVQKGGLSNEQFF
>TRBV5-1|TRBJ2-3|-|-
TGCGCCAGCAGCTTCTTAGGTTTTGGCACAGATACGCAGTATTTT
CASSFLGFGTDTQYF
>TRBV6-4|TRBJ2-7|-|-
TGTGCCAGCAGTGAAGGGGGGGCTGGGTACGAGCAGTACTTC
CASSEGGAGYEQYF
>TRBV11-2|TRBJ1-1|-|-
TGTGCCAGCAGCTTAGGCCGGAACACTGAAGCTTTCTTT
CASSLGRNTEAFF
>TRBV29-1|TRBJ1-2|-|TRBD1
TGCAGCGTTTTGGGGGGACAGGACTATGGCTACACCTTC
CSVLGGQDYGYTF
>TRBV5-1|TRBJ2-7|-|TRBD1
TGCGCCAGCAGCCCTGGGACAGGGCGCCCTTTAAGCTACGAGCAGTACTTC
CASSPGTGRPLSYEQYF
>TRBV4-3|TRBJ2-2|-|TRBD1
TGCGCCAGCAGCCGGGGACAGACCGGGGAGCTGTTTTTT
CASSRGQTGELFF
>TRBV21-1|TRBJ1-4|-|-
TGTGCCAGCCTCATGCTGGACAGGGATAAGATGGCAACTAATGAAAAACTGTTTTTT
CASLMLDRDKMATNEKLFF
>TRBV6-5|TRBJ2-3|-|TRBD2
TGTGCCAGCAGTTACTCGGGACGGGGGGTGCAGTATTTT
CASSYSGRGVQYF
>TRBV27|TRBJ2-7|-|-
TGTGCCAGCAGTTTAACAGGGACCTACGAGCAGTACTTC
CASSLTGTYEQYF
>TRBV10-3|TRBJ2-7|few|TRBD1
TGTGCCATCAGTGAGGGACAGGGCTCCTACGAGCAGTACTTC
CAISEGQGSYEQYF
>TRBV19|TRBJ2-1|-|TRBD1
TGTGCCAGTAGTCCTTTTAGGGACAGTGAGCAGTTCTTC
CASSPFRDSEQFF
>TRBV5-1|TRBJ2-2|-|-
TGCGCCAGCAGCTTGGTTTCCGGGTTACAGGCCGGGGAGCTGTTTTTT
CASSLVSGLQAGELFF
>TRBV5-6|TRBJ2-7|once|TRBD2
TGTGCCAGCAGCTTGGCCTTTGCGGGGGGGCTTAACGAGCAGTACTTC
CASSLAFAGGLNEQYF
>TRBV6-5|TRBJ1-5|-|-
TGTGCCAGCAGCCCAAGCCAGAGCAATCAGCCCCAGCATTTT
CASSPSQSNQPQHF
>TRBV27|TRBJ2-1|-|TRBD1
TGTGCCAGCAGGCGACAGGGGGCGCCGGGGAATGAGCAGTTCTTC
CASRRQGAPGNEQFF
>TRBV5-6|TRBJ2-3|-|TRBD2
TGTGCCAGCAGCTTGGGCGGGGGGGGTACGCAGTATTTT
CASSLGGGGTQYF
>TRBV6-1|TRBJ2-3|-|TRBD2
TGTGCCAGCAGTGAATGGGGTAGCGGGGGGGCGATAGATACGCAGTATTTT
CASSEWGSGGAIDTQYF
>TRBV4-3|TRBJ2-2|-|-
TGCGCCAGCAGCCAAGAAAGTCGGGCGCGGGGGCTCACCGGGGAGCTGTTTTTT
CASSQESRARGLTGELFF
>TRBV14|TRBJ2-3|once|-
TGTGCCAGCAGCGGAGAGACGGGGGCATACACAGATACGCAGTATTTT
CASSGETGAYTDTQYF
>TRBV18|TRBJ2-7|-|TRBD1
TGTGCCAGCTCACAGGGACAGGACTACGAGCAGTACTTC
CASSQGQDYEQYF